This T cell receptor (beta chain) was documented in a study of T cell repertoires in cytomegalovirus infection. For the study at large: The authors used CMV epitopes that were HLA-C-restricted (recently identified) and HLA-B-restricted (well studied). The public TCR beta signatures pointed to both CMV infection and matching HLA type.

Using its own MiXCR run on the reads, TCRdb lists one record per CDR3 protein. The repertoire holds about 700,000 distinct CDR3 sequences, with roughly 33% as singletons. At least ten counts were recorded for this clonotype. Its cognate antigen is unknown. CDR1 is SGHVS and CDR2 is FQNEAQ in the germline V gene. The V end was cut by 3 bases, the J end by 0 bases, with 21 bases between. This CDR3 comprises 19 residues. Study-level results: Cumulative frequency (of public TCR beta family members) identified carriers of CMV plus the relevant HLA. It was HLA-C-restricted CMV-specific TCR beta clonotypes that dominated the response ex vivo.

The chain combines TRBV7-8 with TRBJ2-1; maybe TRBD1 (5 bases). This TCR came from a human donor in good health (CMV status not recorded). Some clones in this sample may be carry-over from other donors' samples. This specimen consisted of cultured PBMCs, obtained from culture after CMV antigen stimulation. This CDR3 reads CASSFWGAAAWSSYNEQFF. The CDR3 DNA reads TGTGCCAGCAGCTTCTGGGGCGCCGCGGCATGGAGCTCCTACAATGAGCAGTTCTTC.